This TCR beta chain was obtained from a study of T-cell memory formation after mild COVID-19 (dated by TCRdb to the early 2020s). Some background on the complete study: TCR sequence clusters from the two donors were largely donor specific. In a couple of donors, T-cell clones that expanded and contracted after mild COVID-19 were tracked by sequencing TCRalpha and TCRbeta repertoires over time. Two young, previously healthy adult volunteers, one female and one male, were included in the cohort.

The run used an Illumina NovaSeq 6000. TCRalpha and TCRbeta cDNA libraries were constructed by 5'RACE with constant-segment primers, with sample barcodes and unique molecular identifiers being introduced. Trizol reagent was used to extract RNA from every sample. Amplification of the libraries took two PCR steps, and the second step added a second sample barcode plus Illumina TruSeq adapters. Sequencing of libraries was performed on an Illumina NovaSeq with 2 x 150 bp paired-end reads. The paper's processing steps were these. With migec v1.2.7, reads were demultiplexed and then collapsed into UMI-guided consensus sequences. Using mixcr v2.1.11, UMI consensuses were aligned to TRA and TRB V and J templates and then assembled into clonotypes. A clonotype was counted as expanded or contracted only if both edgeR and NoisET called the change significant, with noise models trained on biological replicates. edgeR calls used a false discovery rate-adjusted p below 0.01 and a log2 fold-change threshold of 1. As an exploratory analysis of dynamics, max-normalized trajectories of the 1000 most abundant clonotypes were examined with PCA combined with hierarchical clustering. Separately sequenced CD4+ and CD8+ repertoires were used to assign a CD4 or CD8 phenotype to each responding clone. TCRdb ran its own pipeline on the public reads, namely fastp trimming at Q25 and MiXCR clone calling, and kept in-frame beta chains. Each CDR3 protein gets just one entry, which takes the most common genes and DNA from the rows behind it. TCRdb's processing, not the study's, gives the V and J calls here. Recorded for this sample are about 560,000 distinct CDR3 sequences; 15% to 20% of them occurred a single time. The leading ten clones occupy about 7.4% of the sample.

PBMCs were isolated by Ficoll-Paque density gradient centrifugation. This clonotype has only a few counts. Which antigen it targets is not known. The input lacks base qualities; no much larger clone sits a single base away. The CDR3 runs 15 residues from the cysteine to the phenylalanine. The entry retains the CDR3 DNA only, 45 bases that are in frame from base 1. Compared with germline, V lacks 4 bases and J lacks 4 bases; bases without a gene match: 8. The germline V gene gives CDR1 as SGHRS and CDR2 as YFSETQ. The paper as a whole reports these results and caveats: From day 15 to 85, contracting clones showed balanced CD4/CD8 phenotypes, whereas a second wave of clones that expanded from day 15 to 37 leaned towards CD4+. Only two mild cases were covered in the study, and larger cohorts including severe cases with pre-infection samples were considered necessary. Contracting CD4+ clones appeared mostly in the CM and EM memory subsets, whereas CD8+ clones were enriched in EMRA. Some responding clones were found in pre-infection memory, which suggests that pre-existing cross-reactive memory T cells took part in the SARS-CoV-2 response. SARS-CoV-2 specificity was not confirmed for the second-wave clones peaking on day 37.

The sample consisted of PBMCs or a T cell subset sorted from them (not recorded which). The chain is assembled from TRBV5-1 and TRBJ1-1; 9 nucleotides in the junction match TRBD1. This receptor was taken from an adult woman who had mild COVID-19 (a few samples of this study predate the infection). The sample titles of this study are shuffled in the database, so cell type and time point are left out; the donor was told from shared clones. The nucleotide sequence reads as follows: TGCGCCAGCAGCCGGGGGGGACAGGGACCCACTGAAGCTTTCTTT. The encoded protein is CASSRGGQGPTEAFF.